These 24 T cell receptor beta chains were all obtained from the same sample, sequenced in a study of blood T cell repertoires in COVID-19. The method was immunoSEQ multiplex PCR; TCRdb's version includes in-frame clones alone and lacks a portion of them. The table includes 150,000 to 200,000 clones, 85% detected once. The sequenced material came from peripheral blood. These receptors were obtained from a human donor with acute or convalescent COVID-19. The donor label of this sample is uncertain.

CDR3 in DNA: TGTGCCAGTAGTATTCTAGCGGGGGGGACTTACGAGCAGTACTTC. Amino acids: CASSILAGGTYEQYF. The chain couples TRBV19 to TRBJ2-7, with 12 bases that match TRBD2. V lost 3 bases to trimming and J lost 4 bases; unmatched junction nucleotides: 4. CDR1 and CDR2 from the germline V gene are LNHDA and SQIVND (reference sequence). The CDR3 length is 15 residues.

V and J are TRBV5-1 and TRBJ1-5, with unresolved D. This CDR3 is built from 14 residues. Per the germline V gene, CDR1 is SGHRS and CDR2 is YFSETQ. V dropped 0 bases and J dropped 2 bases, with 6 bases sitting between them. In DNA, the CDR3 is TGCGCCAGCAGCTTGGACTTGGGCAATCAGCCCCAGCATTTT. Translating it yields CASSLDLGNQPQHF.

This rearrangement joins TRBV7-2 to TRBJ2-5; 9 nucleotides match TRBD1. The V and J ends lost 5 bases and 4 bases, in that order; junction bases with no gene match: 5. Germline V gene lookup returns CDR1 SGHTA and CDR2 FQGNSA. The CDR3 has 14 residues. The CDR3 DNA reads TGTGCCAGCAGCCCGACAGGGGGAGGAGAGACCCAGTACTTC. Its protein product is CASSPTGGGETQYF.

The CDR3 DNA is TGTGCCAGCAGCCCCCGTGGAGGGGAGAACACTGAAGCTTTCTTT. It encodes CASSPRGGENTEAFF. The chain joins TRBV5-4 to TRBJ1-1, with D maybe TRBD1 (5 bases). This CDR3 region has 15 residues. Germline CDR1 reads SGHNT; CDR2 reads YYREEE (reference sequence). V was shortened by 4 bases and J by 1 base, with 14 bases between the two germline ends.

The chain joins TRBV5-4 to TRBJ1-5; maybe TRBD1 (5 bases). The length of the CDR3 is 14 residues. V was shortened by 2 bases and J by 3 bases, with 9 bases between the two germline ends. Germline CDR1 reads SGHNT; CDR2 reads YYREEE (reference sequence). Here the CDR3 DNA reads TGTGCCAGCAGCTTTGGGGGGAACAATCAGCCCCAGCATTTT. It codes for CASSFGGNNQPQHF.

The rearrangement links TRBV2 to TRBJ1-2, with TRBD1 matching 11 bases. Germline V gene sequence: CDR1 SNHLY, CDR2 FYNNEI. The CDR3 runs 14 residues. V dropped 6 bases and J dropped 6; count of bases not matched to a gene: 6. CDR3 in amino acids: CASRGQGAGNGYTF. CDR3 DNA sequence: TGTGCCAGCAGAGGACAGGGGGCCGGAAATGGCTACACCTTC.

The V and J genes are TRBV30 and TRBJ1-3, with TRBD1 identical over 12 bases. The trim removed 1 base at V and 1 base at J, leaving 8 bases unmatched. This CDR3 spans 18 amino acids. The germline gives CDR1 GTSNPN, CDR2 SVGIG (reference sequence). CDR3 nucleotides: TGTGCCTGGAGTGCCCGACTGGGACAGGGGGCATCTGGAAACACCATATATTTT. Protein product: CAWSARLGQGASGNTIYF. The whole variable domain, filled in from reference TRBV30 and TRBJ1-3, reads SQTIHQWPATLVQPVGSPLSLECTVEGTSNPNLYWYRQAAGRGLQLLFYSVGIGQISSEVPQNLSASRPQDRQFILSSKKLLLSDSGFYLCAWSARLGQGASGNTIYFGEGSWLTVV.

V is TRBV30 and J is TRBJ1-1; D is unclear. CDR1 is GTSNPN, CDR2 SVGIG, per germline (reference sequence). V dropped 2 bases and J dropped 6 bases, with 19 bases sitting between them. The CDR3 consists of 15 residues. The CDR3 nucleotides read TGTGCCTGGAGTCCCCGTCGAACAGTTTCTCCTGAAGCTTTCTTT. Protein: CAWSPRRTVSPEAFF.

This clone has more than one count but fewer than ten. This chain uses TRBV7-9 with TRBJ1-6, with 7 bases identical to TRBD1. Losses at the gene ends were 4 bases for V and 6 bases for J; bases not matched to a gene: 9. Germline values: CDR1 SEHNR, CDR2 FQNEAQ (reference sequence). The length of the CDR3 is 16 residues. The CDR3 coding sequence is TGTGCCAGCAGCTACCTACTGACAGGGACTAATTCACCCCTCCACTTT. As protein: CASSYLLTGTNSPLHF.

The chain carries TRBV5-1 and TRBJ1-4; 7 positions agree with TRBD1. V lost 4 bases and J lost 5; bases outside the gene matches: 8. CDR1 and CDR2 from the germline V gene are SGHRS and YFSETQ. The CDR3 totals 15 residues. This CDR3 reads CASSHGTAPNEKLFF. The CDR3, as DNA: TGCGCCAGCAGCCACGGGACAGCACCGAATGAAAAACTGTTTTTT.

A single count supports this clone. The V and J genes are TRBV2 and TRBJ2-7, with D perhaps matching TRBD1 (5 bases). The CDR3 length is 15 residues. Germline lookup yields CDR1 SNHLY and CDR2 FYNNEI. The germline V and J ends were trimmed by 2 bases and 5 bases, with 16 bases remaining between them. CDR3 coding DNA: TGTGCCAGCAGTGAATGGGTAGGGGTTGGTAACGAGCAGTACTTC. The encoded protein is CASSEWVGVGNEQYF.

The chain recombines TRBV12-5 with TRBJ1-6, with D possibly TRBD1 on 6 matching bases. Trimming took 0 bases from V and 7 from J, leaving 16 bases between them. CDR1 and CDR2 from the germline V gene are LGHNT and FRNRAP. The CDR3 is 17 amino acids. The CDR3 here is CASGLVHPGERNSPLHF. The CDR3 DNA is TGTGCTAGTGGTTTGGTACATCCAGGGGAAAGGAATTCACCCCTCCACTTT.

The rearrangement joins TRBV11-3 to TRBJ1-6; D is perhaps TRBD1 (6 bases). From germline, CDR1 is SGHNT and CDR2 YENEEA. The CDR3 sequence is 13 residues long. V was shortened by 4 bases and J by 7 bases, with 8 bases between the two germline ends. CDR3 protein: CASSSGQNSPLHF. CDR3 bases: TGTGCCAGCAGCTCCGGACAGAATTCACCCCTCCACTTT.

This clone was counted a few times. This rearrangement joins TRBV5-1 to TRBJ2-7, with TRBD1 matching over 9 bases. V gave up 3 bases and J gave up 5 bases; unmatched junction bases: 15. This CDR3 has 17 amino acids. Germline CDR1 is SGHRS and CDR2 is YFSETQ. For the CDR3, the DNA is TGCGCCAGCAGCTCTTCCACCGGGACAGGGTGGGGCAACGAGCAGTACTTC. It translates to CASSSSTGTGWGNEQYF.

V gene TRBV6-2 or TRBV6-3 combines with J gene TRBJ1-2, with D unclear. This CDR3 region has 14 residues. The germline CDR1 and CDR2 sequences are MNHEY and SVGEGT. With 0 bases removed from V and 5 bases from J, the gap between germline ends came to 10 bases. The CDR3 DNA follows: TGTGCCAGCAGTTACTCTGGCAGGTCTTATGGCTACACCTTC. Amino acid sequence: CASSYSGRSYGYTF.

This clone was counted once. This chain joins TRBV5-5 and TRBJ2-7, with D maybe TRBD1 (5 bases). This CDR3 has 15 residues. CDR1 and CDR2 from the germline V gene are SGHKS and YYEKEE (reference sequence). Trimming pared 7 bases from V and 3 bases from J, leaving 20 bases between. The CDR3 coding sequence is TGTGCCAGCTCACTTGGGGTACAGGCTCTCTACGAGCAGTACTTC. Translation gives CASSLGVQALYEQYF.

The chain employs TRBV25-1 and TRBJ1-1, with a weak D call TRBD1 (5 bases). The CDR3 contains 14 residues. CDR1 and CDR2 from the germline V gene are MGHDK and SYGVNS. V dropped 6 bases and J dropped 4 bases, with 15 bases sitting between them. CDR3 protein: CASRIQAPGTEAFF. The CDR3 DNA is TGTGCCAGCAGAATACAGGCTCCGGGCACTGAAGCTTTCTTT.

V gene TRBV4-1 combines with J gene TRBJ1-2; D is perhaps TRBD1 (5 bases). The germline CDR1 and CDR2 sequences are MGHRA and YSYEKL. V was shortened by 4 bases and J by 5 bases, with 17 bases between the two germline ends. The CDR3 sequence is 15 residues long. CDR3 in amino acids: CASSLSRGFGYGYTF. The CDR3 region has the DNA TGCGCCAGCAGCCTGTCCCGGGGGTTTGGTTATGGCTACACCTTC.

The rearrangement uses TRBV7-9 and TRBJ2-7, with D possibly being TRBD2 (7 bases). V lost 3 bases and J 5 bases, leaving 23 bases between the germline ends. The CDR3 loop spans 17 amino acids. In germline, CDR1 is SEHNR, CDR2 FQNEAQ (reference sequence). The CDR3 region has the DNA TGTGCCAGCAGCTTGGCGGGGGCCGTTCTCAGACCCAACGAGCAGTACTTC. Translated, it gives CASSLAGAVLRPNEQYF. The variable domain in full, with the rest retrieved from reference TRBV7-9 and TRBJ2-7, is DTGVSQNPRHKITKRGQNVTFRCDPISEHNRLYWYRQTLGQGPEFLTYFQNEAQLEKSRLLSDRFSAERPKGSFSTLEIQRTEQGDSAMYLCASSLAGAVLRPNEQYFGPGTRLTVT.

The chain uses TRBV10-2 and TRBJ2-1; 8 bases line up with TRBD1. Germline CDR1 reads WSHSY; CDR2 reads SAAADI. The CDR3 length is 13 residues. Germline trimming cut 6 bases from V and 7 bases from J; bases unmatched to any gene: 5. The CDR3 region is CASRTGQANEQFF. DNA for the CDR3: TGCGCCAGCAGGACGGGACAGGCGAATGAGCAGTTCTTC.

J is TRBJ1-3 and V is TRBV19; D remains unclear. The germline gives CDR1 LNHDA, CDR2 SQIVND (reference sequence). The V end lost 0 bases, the J end lost 8 bases, and 11 bases lay between the germline ends. CDR3 length equals 14 residues. This chain's CDR3 is CASSIDPNEDTIYF. The DNA for the CDR3 is TGTGCCAGTAGTATAGATCCCAACGAGGACACCATATATTTT. Full variable domain (rest looked up from reference TRBV19 and TRBJ1-3): DGGITQSPKYLFRKEGQNVTLSCEQNLNHDAMYWYRQDPGQGLRLIYYSQIVNDFQKGDIAEGYSVSREKKESFPLTVTSAQKNPTAFYLCASSIDPNEDTIYFGEGSWLTVV.

The V and J genes are TRBV5-6 and TRBJ2-6, with TRBD1 matching over 7 bases. The length of the CDR3 is 15 residues. The germline V gene has CDR1 SGHDT and CDR2 YYEEEE. The trim removed 4 bases at V and 2 bases at J, leaving 3 bases unmatched. The CDR3 sequence: CASSTDRAGANVLTF. The CDR3 coding sequence is TGTGCCAGCAGCACCGACAGGGCTGGGGCCAACGTCCTGACTTTC.

Only a few counts were recorded for this clone. The same CDR3 arises from other DNA sequences in this sample as well. The chain uses TRBV15 and TRBJ1-6, with D possibly TRBD1 on 5 matching bases. V lost 1 base to trimming and J lost 10 bases, with 8 bases between them. The CDR3 runs to 13 residues. Germline assignment: CDR1 LNHNV and CDR2 YYDKDF (reference sequence). The chain's CDR3 is CATSRGRGSPLHF. CDR3 DNA sequence: TGTGCCACCAGCAGAGGGAGGGGATCACCCCTCCACTTT.

This chain joins TRBV4-3 and TRBJ1-3; D is unresolved. This CDR3 is 17 amino acids long. The V and J ends lost 0 bases and 4 bases respectively, with 16 bases between them. Germline V CDR1 and CDR2: LGHNA, YSLEER. In DNA, the CDR3 is TGCGCCAGCAGCCAAGATCATAACAAGTTTACGGGAAACACCATATATTTT. Its protein product is CASSQDHNKFTGNTIYF.